Below are 9 T cell receptor beta chains sequenced from a single sample in a study of beta chain features in type 1 diabetes. The study reverse transcribed the entire isolated RNA, so it sequenced expressed TCRB transcripts. Using immunoSEQ multiplex PCR, the repertoire was profiled, and TCRdb retains in-frame clones only, with some absent. Here the sample spans roughly 150,000 clones, 11% being singletons. Sequencing used central memory CD4+ T cells from blood. These receptors were obtained from a man aged 18 to 35 in good health.

This clone was seen more than once but under ten times. The chain carries TRBV5-4 and TRBJ1-4, with TRBD1 matching over 7 bases. The CDR3 sequence is 15 residues long. The germline V gene has CDR1 SGHNT and CDR2 YYREEE (reference sequence). The trim removed 4 bases at V and 5 bases at J, leaving 8 bases unmatched. The CDR3 is CASSLTGALNEKLFF. The CDR3 DNA follows: TGTGCCAGCAGCCTCACAGGGGCCTTAAATGAAAAACTGTTTTTT.

The V and J genes are TRBV25-1 and TRBJ1-2; 9 bases fit TRBD1. The V gene's germline CDR1 is MGHDK and CDR2 SYGVNS. The CDR3 has 15 amino acids. With 3 bases clipped from V and 3 bases from J, the junction kept 5 bases outside the gene matches. This chain's CDR3 is CASSEHRGRDYGYTF. The CDR3 nucleotides are TGTGCCAGCAGTGAGCACAGGGGGCGCGACTATGGCTACACCTTC.

This rearrangement joins TRBV2 to TRBJ2-7, with D maybe TRBD2 (6 bases). V gave up 7 bases and J gave up 3 bases, with 16 bases separating them. The CDR3 runs 14 residues. Germline V gene sequence: CDR1 SNHLY, CDR2 FYNNEI. CDR3 sequence (DNA): TGTGCCAGCACTACCGTGGGGGGTATCTACGAGCAGTACTTC. Protein sequence: CASTTVGGIYEQYF.

This clone appeared a few times. The chain recombines TRBV7-9 with TRBJ1-4; weak D call: TRBD1 (5 bases). Per germline, CDR1 SEHNR and CDR2 FQNEAQ (reference sequence). Trimming removed 3 bases at V and 0 bases at J, with 17 bases between. The CDR3 runs 18 residues. CDR3 DNA: TGTGCCAGCAGCTTGGATGGACATATAGTTGCAACTAATGAAAAACTGTTTTTT. It specifies CASSLDGHIVATNEKLFF.

This clone was picked up a small number of times. The V call is TRBV4-3, the J call TRBJ2-6; D unclear. V was cut by 5 bases and J by 0 bases, with 14 bases left in between. Germline lookup yields CDR1 LGHNA and CDR2 YSLEER. The CDR3 runs 17 residues. The CDR3 sequence is CASSAMVAASGANVLTF. The CDR3 DNA reads as TGCGCCAGCAGCGCCATGGTGGCAGCCTCTGGGGCCAACGTCCTGACTTTC.

This clone was picked up a small number of times. This chain connects TRBV11-3 to TRBJ2-1; no definite D call. Trimming took off 4 bases at V and 10 bases at J, with 2 bases between the two ends. CDR1 is SGHNT, CDR2 YENEEA, per germline. This CDR3 spans 9 amino acids. CDR3 sequence: CASSSEQFF. CDR3 DNA sequence: TGTGCCAGCAGCTCAGAGCAGTTCTTC.

The chain recombines TRBV30 with TRBJ2-3, with 12 nucleotides matching TRBD2. V trimming: 4 bases; J trimming: 4 bases; junction bases outside the gene matches: 9. The germline CDR1 and CDR2 sequences are GTSNPN and SVGIG (reference sequence). The CDR3 is made up of 16 amino acids. CDR3: CAWTPSGTSGPDTQYF. CDR3 nucleotide sequence: TGTGCCTGGACCCCTTCCGGGACTAGCGGGCCAGATACGCAGTATTTT.

This clone was seen more than once but under ten times. The V and J genes are TRBV11-2 and TRBJ2-3, with a weak D call TRBD1 (6 bases). This CDR3 has 17 residues. Germline-derived CDR1 and CDR2 are SGHAT and FQNNGV. Deletions cut 5 bases from V and 2 bases from J, with 20 bases between. CDR3 in amino acids: CASSPSRTASHTDTQYF. Here the CDR3 DNA reads TGTGCCAGCAGCCCAAGCCGGACAGCGTCGCACACAGATACGCAGTATTTT.

In DNA, the CDR3 is TGTGCCAGCAGCCAGCACTACAGGGCGAATGGCTACACCTTC. This gives the protein CASSQHYRANGYTF. This chain uses TRBV14 with TRBJ1-2; D is possibly TRBD1 (6 bases). The ends were cut back, 3 bases at V and 6 bases at J, with 14 bases in the middle. CDR1 and CDR2 from the germline V gene are SGHDN and FVKESK. The CDR3 sequence is 14 residues long.